Presented here are 6 T cell receptor beta chains from one specimen sequenced in a study of T cell responses to AZD1222 COVID-19 vaccine. Produced via immunoSEQ multiplex PCR; TCRdb's table is partial and in-frame only. Counted here are 55,000 to 90,000 clones, 80% to 90% occurring once; the ten biggest clones make up under 6%. This specimen consisted of peripheral blood, obtained on day 0 of AZD1222 vaccination. The source is an adult in good health.

The chain couples TRBV7-8 to TRBJ1-1, with D hard to call. Germline V CDR1 and CDR2: SGHVS, FQNEAQ. Trimming pared 1 base from V and 0 bases from J, leaving 9 bases between. This CDR3 is 15 amino acids long. For the CDR3, the DNA is TGTGCCAGCAGCTTAGTGCTAGGCATGAACACTGAAGCTTTCTTT. This encodes CASSLVLGMNTEAFF.

This clone was seen a few times. This chain uses TRBV19 with TRBJ1-5; D gene unclear. Deletions cut 5 bases from V and 4 bases from J, with 9 bases between. The length of the CDR3 is 13 residues. CDR1 LNHDA and CDR2 SQIVND come from the germline V gene (reference sequence). The CDR3 DNA reads as TGTGCCAGTAGTGCGACGGGGAATCAGCCCCAGCATTTT. It specifies CASSATGNQPQHF.

The V call is TRBV18, the J call TRBJ2-2; 12 positions match TRBD1. V trimming: 4 bases; J trimming: 2 bases; junction bases outside the gene matches: 17. The CDR3 loop spans 21 amino acids. The germline gives CDR1 KGHSH, CDR2 LQKENI. This chain's CDR3 is CASSHGTPGQGARRNTGELFF. CDR3 in DNA: TGTGCCAGCTCACACGGGACTCCGGGACAGGGGGCAAGAAGAAACACCGGGGAGCTGTTTTTT.

This rearrangement joins TRBV7-9 to TRBJ2-1; TRBD2 matches at 7 bases. The ends lost 5 bases at V and 0 bases at J; junction bases unmatched: 4. CDR1 is SEHNR and CDR2 is FQNEAQ in the germline V gene (reference sequence). The CDR3 has 15 residues. The CDR3 region has the DNA TGTGCCAGCAGCCCCCGGGGGGACTCCTACAATGAGCAGTTCTTC. Translated, it gives CASSPRGDSYNEQFF.

V gene TRBV3-1 (or the pseudogene TRBV3-2) combines with J gene TRBJ1-4; D is uncertain. This CDR3 contains 15 residues. Trimming took off 1 base at V and 4 bases at J, with 10 bases between the two ends. Germline CDR1 LGHDT, CDR2 YNNKEL (reference sequence). The CDR3 DNA reads as TGTGCCAGCAGCCAAGGTGACGGAGATAATGAAAAACTGTTTTTT. This sequence encodes CASSQGDGDNEKLFF.

This sequence joins TRBV5-6 and TRBJ2-7, with a possible D match to TRBD2 (7 bases). V lost 4 bases and J 0 bases, leaving 14 bases between the germline ends. The CDR3 covers 15 residues. Germline values: CDR1 SGHDT, CDR2 YYEEEE. DNA for the CDR3: TGTGCCAGCAGCCAAGGGGGGGGCCTCTCCTACGAGCAGTACTTC. Its translation: CASSQGGGLSYEQYF.